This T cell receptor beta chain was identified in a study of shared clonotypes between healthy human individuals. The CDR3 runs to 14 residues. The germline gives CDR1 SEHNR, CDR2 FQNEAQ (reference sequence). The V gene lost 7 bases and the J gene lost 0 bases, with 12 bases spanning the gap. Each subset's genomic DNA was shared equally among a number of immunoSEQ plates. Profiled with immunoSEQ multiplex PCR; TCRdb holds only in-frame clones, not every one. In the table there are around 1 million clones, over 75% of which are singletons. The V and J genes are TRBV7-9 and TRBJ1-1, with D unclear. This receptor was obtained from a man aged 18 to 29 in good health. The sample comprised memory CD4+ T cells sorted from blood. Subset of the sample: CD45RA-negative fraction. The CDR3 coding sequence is TGTGCCAGCATCCCGGCGCGGTTGAACACTGAAGCTTTCTTT. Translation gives CASIPARLNTEAFF. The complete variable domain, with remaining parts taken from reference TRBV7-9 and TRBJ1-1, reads DTGVSQNPRHKITKRGQNVTFRCDPISEHNRLYWYRQTLGQGPEFLTYFQNEAQLEKSRLLSDRFSAERPKGSFSTLEIQRTEQGDSAMYLCASIPARLNTEAFFGQGTRLTVV.